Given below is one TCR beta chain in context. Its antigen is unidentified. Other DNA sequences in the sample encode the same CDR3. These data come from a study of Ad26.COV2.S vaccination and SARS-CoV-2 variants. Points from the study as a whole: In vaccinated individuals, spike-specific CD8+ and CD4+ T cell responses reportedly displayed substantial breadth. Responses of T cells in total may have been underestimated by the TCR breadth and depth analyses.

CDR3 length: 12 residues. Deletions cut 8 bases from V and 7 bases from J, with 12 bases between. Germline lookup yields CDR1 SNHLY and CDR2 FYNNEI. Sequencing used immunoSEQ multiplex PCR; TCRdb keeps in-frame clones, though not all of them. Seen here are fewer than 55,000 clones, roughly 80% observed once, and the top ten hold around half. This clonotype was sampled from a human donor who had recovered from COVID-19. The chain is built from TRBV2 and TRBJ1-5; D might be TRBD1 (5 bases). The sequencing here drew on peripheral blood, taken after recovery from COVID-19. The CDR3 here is CASRGEGQPQHF. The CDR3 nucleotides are TGTGCCAGCCGAGGGGAAGGGCAGCCCCAGCATTTT.